The 11 T cell receptor beta chains below were found in one sample sequenced in a study of blood T cell repertoires in COVID-19. Libraries were prepared by immunoSEQ multiplex PCR; TCRdb keeps only in-frame clonotypes and omits some of them. The data show about 200,000 clones, with about four fifths seen just once and 12% held by the top ten. Sequencing was done on a sample of PBMCs or T cells enriched from blood (not recorded which). The receptors here all came from a man aged 40-49 years who had recovered from COVID-19.

The chain recombines TRBV30 with TRBJ2-7; D ambiguous. The CDR3 runs to 12 residues. V was cut by 2 bases and J by 3 bases, with 8 bases left in between. CDR1 is GTSNPN, CDR2 SVGIG, per germline (reference sequence). CDR3 residues: CAWSTSSYEQYF. The CDR3 region has the DNA TGTGCCTGGAGTACCTCCAGCTACGAGCAGTACTTC.

This clone occurred once. This chain links TRBV4-1 with TRBJ2-1; 8 nucleotides agree with TRBD1. The CDR3 is 15 residues long. Germline trimming cut 1 base from V and 5 bases from J; bases unmatched to any gene: 4. Germline V gene lookup returns CDR1 MGHRA and CDR2 YSYEKL. Here the CDR3 reads CASSQGTGWDNEQFF. The CDR3 coding sequence is TGCGCCAGCAGCCAAGGGACAGGGTGGGACAATGAGCAGTTCTTC.

This sequence joins TRBV20-1 and TRBJ1-1; D not resolved. Germline V gene lookup returns CDR1 DFQATT and CDR2 SNEGSKA (reference sequence). The CDR3 length is 11 residues. CDR3 loop: CTTQYEGEAFF. The CDR3 DNA sequence: TGCACCACACAATACGAGGGCGAAGCTTTCTTT.

The chain carries TRBV7-9 and TRBJ2-5; 14 nucleotides agree with TRBD2. The CDR3 totals 16 residues. J was trimmed by 8 bases and V by 5 bases; bases with no gene match: 10. In germline, CDR1 is SEHNR, CDR2 FQNEAQ (reference sequence). CDR3 DNA sequence: TGTGCCAGCAGCCCAAGGGGACTAGCGGGGGTAGGAACCCAGTACTTC. Its protein product is CASSPRGLAGVGTQYF.

The chain carries TRBV5-6 and TRBJ1-5; D is unresolved. The V end lost 0 bases, the J end lost 7 bases, and 14 bases lay between the germline ends. The CDR3 has 15 residues. Germline CDR1 reads SGHDT; CDR2 reads YYEEEE. In DNA, the CDR3 is TGTGCCAGCAGCTTGGGACGAGGGTTACAACAGCCCCAGCATTTT. Translation: CASSLGRGLQQPQHF.

CDR3 residues: CASSYSTPAYGYTF. The CDR3 DNA is TGTGCCAGCAGTTACTCGACTCCAGCCTATGGCTACACCTTC. The J gene is TRBJ1-2, the V gene TRBV6-6; no reliable D call. The CDR3 sequence is 14 residues long. The germline CDR1 and CDR2 sequences are MNHNY and SVGAGI (reference sequence). Trimming left V 0 bases short and J 4 bases short, with 9 bases between.

This clone was counted between two and nine times. This chain joins TRBV2 and TRBJ2-5, with a possible D match to TRBD1 (6 bases). With 6 bases removed from V and 4 bases from J, the gap between germline ends came to 15 bases. The CDR3 is 14 amino acids. Germline V CDR1 and CDR2: SNHLY, FYNNEI. The CDR3 reads CASSAYRARETQYF. The CDR3 nucleotides are TGTGCCAGCAGCGCCTACAGGGCCCGAGAGACCCAGTACTTC.

This clone has a handful of counts. The CDR3 loop is CASSLSTGTSGRNEQFF. The CDR3 DNA reads TGCGCCAGCAGCCTTTCCACCGGGACTAGCGGCCGGAATGAGCAGTTCTTC. The genes are TRBV4-3 and TRBJ2-1, with 11 bases that match TRBD2. This CDR3 has 17 amino acids. Germline values: CDR1 LGHNA, CDR2 YSLEER. J was trimmed by 7 bases and V by 4 bases; bases with no gene match: 12.

The V and J genes are TRBV7-2 and TRBJ2-1; 11 bases align to TRBD2. Germline V gives CDR1 SGHTA, CDR2 FQGNSA. J was trimmed by 5 bases and V by 5 bases; bases with no gene match: 8. This CDR3 has 16 residues. Here the CDR3 reads CASSTYGTSGDNEQFF. DNA of the CDR3: TGTGCCAGCAGCACCTACGGGACTAGCGGAGACAATGAGCAGTTCTTC.

The V gene is TRBV27, the J gene TRBJ2-3, with 9 nucleotides matching TRBD1. The length of the CDR3 is 15 residues. V lost 3 bases and J lost 0; bases outside the gene matches: 1. Looked up from germline, CDR1 is MNHEY and CDR2 is SMNVEV (reference sequence). Written as DNA, the CDR3 is TGTGCCAGCAGTTTGGGGACAGGGAGCACAGATACGCAGTATTTT. Translating it yields CASSLGTGSTDTQYF.

This clone was counted between two and nine times. The V and J genes are TRBV11-3 and TRBJ2-4; D call uncertain. In germline, CDR1 is SGHNT, CDR2 YENEEA. The germline V and J ends were trimmed by 4 bases and 0 bases, with 7 bases remaining between them. The CDR3 sequence is 14 residues long. As DNA, the CDR3 is TGTGCCAGCAGCTCGACACTAGCCAAAAACATTCAGTACTTC. It yields the protein CASSSTLAKNIQYF.